This T cell receptor beta chain emerged from a study of cytomegalovirus exposure and HLA in healthy donors. About the study: The same platform used for the approximately 670 first-cohort repertoires was also used for the 120 or so validation repertoires, as a later analysis reported. Regarding the study as a whole: A subsequent analysis found that TCR clusters from the first cohort also tended to co-occur in the 130 or so validation repertoires, with 94% of cluster scores above 0. The study recorded 164 TCR beta chains that were cytomegalovirus-associated.

Produced via immunoSEQ multiplex PCR; TCRdb's table is partial and in-frame only. The repertoire holds some 210,000 clones, with roughly 85% as singletons. As to this clone: No antigen is known for it.

Per the germline V gene, CDR1 is SGHVS and CDR2 is FQNEAQ. The CDR3 runs 12 residues. V was clipped by 3 bases and J by 13 bases, with 13 bases between them. Material for sequencing was PBMCs. This clonotype was obtained from a woman younger than 35 in good health and CMV-seronegative. The V and J genes are TRBV7-8 and TRBJ2-1, with D possibly being TRBD1 or TRBD2 (5 bases each). The CDR3 sequence: CASSLGRPEQFF. CDR3 coding DNA: TGTGCCAGCAGCTTGGGACGGCCCGAACAGTTCTTC.